A selection of T cell receptor beta chains follows, all from one sample in a study of T cell responses to AZD1222 COVID-19 vaccine. Sequencing used immunoSEQ multiplex PCR; TCRdb keeps in-frame clones, though not all of them. The data hold more than 85,000 clones, with approximately 88% observed a single time. The sample here was peripheral blood, taken on day 0 of AZD1222 vaccination. These receptor sequences come from an adult in good health. Each CDR3 is given with its conserved first and last residue. The order of the fields is V gene, clone size, J gene, D gene, CDR3 DNA, CDR3 protein. D genes are given only for firm matches. Size is stated for part of the rows, as once, few or many counts, or as a class when the clone is expanded.

V gene: TRBV6-5; clone size: NA; J gene: TRBJ1-3; D gene: NA; CDR3 DNA: TGTGCCAGCACCTGGTGGGCGGACGGAAACACCATATATTTT; CDR3 protein: CASTWWADGNTIYF
V gene: TRBV5-1; clone size: NA; J gene: TRBJ1-2; D gene: TRBD1; CDR3 DNA: TGCGCCAGCAGCCACGGACAGGGATCAGGGGACTACACCTTC; CDR3 protein: CASSHGQGSGDYTF
V gene: TRBV5-5; clone size: NA; J gene: TRBJ2-5; D gene: NA; CDR3 DNA: TGTGCCAGCAGCACGGGGGCATATCAAGAGACCCAGTACTTC; CDR3 protein: CASSTGAYQETQYF
V gene: TRBV11-3; clone size: NA; J gene: TRBJ2-6; D gene: NA; CDR3 DNA: TGTGCCAGCAGCCCAGGGAACTCTGGGGCCAACGTCCTGACTTTC; CDR3 protein: CASSPGNSGANVLTF
V gene: TRBV24-1; clone size: once; J gene: TRBJ2-1; D gene: NA; CDR3 DNA: TGTGCCACCGCCGAGAATAACAACAATGAGCAGTTCTTC; CDR3 protein: CATAENNNNEQFF
V gene: TRBV7-3; clone size: NA; J gene: TRBJ1-1; D gene: NA; CDR3 DNA: TGTGCCAGCACCGACAGAGGATTGGGTGAAGCTTTCTTT; CDR3 protein: CASTDRGLGEAFF
V gene: TRBV19; clone size: NA; J gene: TRBJ2-1; D gene: TRBD1; CDR3 DNA: TGTGCCAGTAGTACTGGACAGGGGACGCATAATGAGCAGTTCTTC; CDR3 protein: CASSTGQGTHNEQFF
V gene: TRBV7-9; clone size: NA; J gene: TRBJ1-2; D gene: TRBD1; CDR3 DNA: TGTGCCAGCAGCTTAGCGACTCCGGGACAGATAAATGGCTACACCTTC; CDR3 protein: CASSLATPGQINGYTF
V gene: TRBV5-1; clone size: NA; J gene: TRBJ2-1; D gene: TRBD2; CDR3 DNA: TGCGCCAGCAGCTTGGAGTCTAGCGGGAGGATCGATGAGCAGTTCTTC; CDR3 protein: CASSLESSGRIDEQFF
V gene: TRBV7-2; clone size: NA; J gene: TRBJ2-6; D gene: NA; CDR3 DNA: TGTGCCAGCAGCCTTATACCCTCTGGGGCCAACGTCCTGACTTTC; CDR3 protein: CASSLIPSGANVLTF
V gene: TRBV15; clone size: NA; J gene: TRBJ2-1; D gene: NA; CDR3 DNA: TGTGCCACCAGCAAGGAACAAGAAACTTACAATGAGCAGTTCTTC; CDR3 protein: CATSKEQETYNEQFF
V gene: TRBV5-4; clone size: NA; J gene: TRBJ1-1; D gene: NA; CDR3 DNA: TGTGCCAGCAGCTTCGAAAGGAACTCCCCGAACACTGAAGCTTTCTTT; CDR3 protein: CASSFERNSPNTEAFF
V gene: TRBV18; clone size: NA; J gene: TRBJ2-2; D gene: TRBD1; CDR3 DNA: TGTGCCAGCTCACCAAATACAGGGGGCAAGAACGGGGAGCTGTTTTTT; CDR3 protein: CASSPNTGGKNGELFF
V gene: TRBV10-1; clone size: few; J gene: TRBJ1-1; D gene: NA; CDR3 DNA: TGCGCCACAAAGTTCGGACCTAACACTGAAGCTTTCTTT; CDR3 protein: CATKFGPNTEAFF
V gene: TRBV19; clone size: NA; J gene: TRBJ1-1; D gene: TRBD1; CDR3 DNA: TGTGCCAGTAGTTCCCGGGACAGAGAATTCACTGAAGCTTTCTTT; CDR3 protein: CASSSRDREFTEAFF
V gene: TRBV18; clone size: NA; J gene: TRBJ1-1; D gene: NA; CDR3 DNA: TGTGCCAGCTCACGTACAGGGATCACTGAAGCTTTCTTT; CDR3 protein: CASSRTGITEAFF
V gene: TRBV11-2; clone size: few; J gene: TRBJ1-3; D gene: NA; CDR3 DNA: TGTGCCAGCAGCTTAGAGCCCGGTGGAAACACCATATATTTT; CDR3 protein: CASSLEPGGNTIYF
V gene: TRBV11-3; clone size: NA; J gene: TRBJ1-1; D gene: TRBD1; CDR3 DNA: TGTGCCAGCAGCTGGCAGGGGGCTGTGATCTCCGGGGCTGAAGCTTTCTTT; CDR3 protein: CASSWQGAVISGAEAFF
V gene: TRBV12-3/TRBV12-4; clone size: NA; J gene: TRBJ2-3; D gene: NA; CDR3 DNA: TGTGCCAGCAGTTTAGGTGCAGATACGCAGTATTTT; CDR3 protein: CASSLGADTQYF
V gene: TRBV5-4; clone size: NA; J gene: TRBJ2-1; D gene: NA; CDR3 DNA: TGTGCCAGCAGCCCCCCCGGGTCTCGTACGAATGAGCAGTTCTTC; CDR3 protein: CASSPPGSRTNEQFF
V gene: TRBV7-9; clone size: NA; J gene: TRBJ1-2; D gene: NA; CDR3 DNA: TGTGCCAGCAGCCGAACTGAGGGTCAGGCCCTCTATGGCTACACCTTC; CDR3 protein: CASSRTEGQALYGYTF
V gene: TRBV9; clone size: NA; J gene: TRBJ1-1; D gene: TRBD1; CDR3 DNA: TGTGCCAGCAGCCTAACAGGGGCGGGCACTGAAGCTTTCTTT; CDR3 protein: CASSLTGAGTEAFF
V gene: TRBV5-4; clone size: once; J gene: TRBJ2-6; D gene: NA; CDR3 DNA: TGTGCCAGCAGCTTGTCAGGCTCTGGGGCCAACGTCCTGACTTTC; CDR3 protein: CASSLSGSGANVLTF
V gene: TRBV4-3; clone size: NA; J gene: TRBJ2-7; D gene: TRBD1; CDR3 DNA: TGCGCCAGCAGCCGTCGGGGACAGGGTTCGAGGGAGCAGTACTTC; CDR3 protein: CASSRRGQGSREQYF
V gene: TRBV7-9; clone size: NA; J gene: TRBJ1-1; D gene: NA; CDR3 DNA: TGTGCCAGCAGCTTCAGTAGGGGGACTGAAGCTTTCTTT; CDR3 protein: CASSFSRGTEAFF
V gene: TRBV5-8; clone size: NA; J gene: TRBJ1-2; D gene: NA; CDR3 DNA: TGTGCCAGCAGCTTGCCAGGGTTTAACTATGGCTACACCTTC; CDR3 protein: CASSLPGFNYGYTF
V gene: TRBV7-7; clone size: few; J gene: TRBJ2-1; D gene: NA; CDR3 DNA: TGTGCTAGCAGCTTAGCCTCTAGCGCCTCCTACAATGAGCAGTTCTTC; CDR3 protein: CASSLASSASYNEQFF
V gene: TRBV10-3; clone size: NA; J gene: TRBJ2-3; D gene: TRBD2; CDR3 DNA: TGTGCCATCAAGGGACTAGCAGATACGCAGTATTTT; CDR3 protein: CAIKGLADTQYF
V gene: TRBV6-5; clone size: NA; J gene: TRBJ1-3; D gene: TRBD1; CDR3 DNA: TGTGCCAGCACTCCGCGACAGGGGCTCGGAAACACCATGTATTTT; CDR3 protein: CASTPRQGLGNTMYF
V gene: TRBV19; clone size: once; J gene: TRBJ1-6; D gene: TRBD1; CDR3 DNA: TGTGCCAGTATCGACAGGGCCGGTTCACCCCTCCACTTT; CDR3 protein: CASIDRAGSPLHF
V gene: TRBV29-1; clone size: NA; J gene: TRBJ1-3; D gene: NA; CDR3 DNA: TGCAGCGTTCTTAGCGTCTCGGGCGGAAACACCATATATTTT; CDR3 protein: CSVLSVSGGNTIYF
V gene: TRBV6-5; clone size: NA; J gene: TRBJ2-1; D gene: NA; CDR3 DNA: TGTGCCAGCAGTCTACAGCAATACAATGAGCAGTTCTTC; CDR3 protein: CASSLQQYNEQFF
V gene: TRBV27; clone size: NA; J gene: TRBJ1-4; D gene: TRBD1; CDR3 DNA: TGTGCCAGCCTGGCGCGGGGGACAGGGGACGAAAAACTGTTTTTT; CDR3 protein: CASLARGTGDEKLFF
V gene: TRBV15; clone size: NA; J gene: TRBJ1-6; D gene: NA; CDR3 DNA: TGTGCCACCAGCAGGGGCGGAGGAGCCTCACCCCTCCACTTT; CDR3 protein: CATSRGGGASPLHF
V gene: TRBV6-1; clone size: NA; J gene: TRBJ1-2; D gene: NA; CDR3 DNA: TGTGCCAGCAGTGAATCGTTCTCGGGGGGTTTGCTCTACACCTTC; CDR3 protein: CASSESFSGGLLYTF
V gene: TRBV2; clone size: NA; J gene: TRBJ2-1; D gene: NA; CDR3 DNA: TGTGCCAGCAGTGAAGGAACAGGACTATATTTCAATGAGCAGTTCTTC; CDR3 protein: CASSEGTGLYFNEQFF
V gene: TRBV5-1; clone size: NA; J gene: TRBJ1-5; D gene: NA; CDR3 DNA: TGCGCCAGCAGCTTGGATGGCGGGGGCAATCAGCCCCAGCATTTT; CDR3 protein: CASSLDGGGNQPQHF
V gene: TRBV15; clone size: once; J gene: TRBJ2-1; D gene: NA; CDR3 DNA: TGTGCCACCAGCAGAGATCAGGCTAATGGCAATGAGCAGTTCTTC; CDR3 protein: CATSRDQANGNEQFF
V gene: TRBV28; clone size: NA; J gene: TRBJ2-4; D gene: NA; CDR3 DNA: TGTGCCAGCAGTCGGAGGGGACCCCTAGCCAAAAACATTCAGTACTTC; CDR3 protein: CASSRRGPLAKNIQYF
V gene: TRBV7-2; clone size: NA; J gene: TRBJ2-3; D gene: TRBD1; CDR3 DNA: TGTGCCAGCAGCAAGCTGACAGGGTTCACAGATACGCAGTATTTT; CDR3 protein: CASSKLTGFTDTQYF
V gene: TRBV14; clone size: NA; J gene: TRBJ2-1; D gene: TRBD2; CDR3 DNA: TGTGCCAGCAGCCCGAGGACTAGCGGGAGCCCCGGTAGCAATGAGCAGTTCTTC; CDR3 protein: CASSPRTSGSPGSNEQFF
V gene: TRBV28; clone size: once; J gene: TRBJ2-2; D gene: NA; CDR3 DNA: TGTGCCAGCAGTCCCAGTCAGATCGCGAACACCGGGGAGCTGTTTTTT; CDR3 protein: CASSPSQIANTGELFF
V gene: TRBV10-3; clone size: NA; J gene: TRBJ2-5; D gene: NA; CDR3 DNA: TGTGCCATCAGTGAGGGTGTAGTCCCAGAGACCCAGTACTTC; CDR3 protein: CAISEGVVPETQYF
V gene: TRBV10-3; clone size: NA; J gene: TRBJ1-2; D gene: NA; CDR3 DNA: TGTGCCATTAACAAACCGGAGAACTATGGCTACACCTTC; CDR3 protein: CAINKPENYGYTF
V gene: TRBV28; clone size: NA; J gene: TRBJ1-1; D gene: NA; CDR3 DNA: TGTGCCAGCCCGTTTTCGACAGGCGAAGCTTTCTTT; CDR3 protein: CASPFSTGEAFF
V gene: TRBV5-1; clone size: NA; J gene: TRBJ2-1; D gene: NA; CDR3 DNA: TGCGCCAGCAGCTTGGGGAGACTAGTTGCCTACAATGAGCAGTTCTTC; CDR3 protein: CASSLGRLVAYNEQFF
V gene: TRBV9; clone size: NA; J gene: TRBJ2-1; D gene: NA; CDR3 DNA: TGTGCCAGCAGCGCCCGATCCGTATCTAGCATCGGTGAGCAGTTCTTC; CDR3 protein: CASSARSVSSIGEQFF